This T cell receptor (beta chain) was obtained from a study of shared clonotypes between healthy human individuals. Whole-study findings and limits: Shared clonotypes: 4.5% to 6.5% naive CD4, under 4% naive CD8, roughly 2.2% memory CD4, 0.4% to 0.45% memory CD8. Memory subsets generally showed lower estimated richness than naive subsets. Sharing of clonotypes among donors was expected to vary with sequencing depth.

All participating donors were Caucasian adults from Nashville, Tennessee. A single count supports this clone. What it binds is unknown. Assay: immunoSEQ multiplex PCR; the TCRdb copy retains only in-frame clones and omits some. Of fewer than 3 million clones listed, about 90% are singletons. The V end was cut by 7 bases, the J end by 4 bases, with 25 bases between. Germline V gene data show CDR1 as MDHEN and CDR2 as SYDVKM. The CDR3 extends over 17 amino acids. This clonotype was obtained from a young man in good health. Some clones in this sample may be carry-over from other donors' samples. The source material was naive CD4+ T cells from PBMCs. Subset noted: CD45RA+ positively selected. The V call is TRBV28, the J call TRBJ1-1, with D perhaps matching TRBD1 (6 bases). CDR3 residues: CASILPGAGRLGTEAFF. CDR3 in DNA: TGTGCCAGCATCCTACCGGGGGCCGGTCGTTTGGGCACTGAAGCTTTCTTT. The full variable domain, in which reference TRBV28 and TRBJ1-1 provide the parts outside the CDR3, is DVKVTQSSRYLVKRTGEKVFLECVQDMDHENMFWYRQDPGLGLRLIYFSYDVKMKEKGDIPEGYSVSREKKERFSLILESASTNQTSMYLCASILPGAGRLGTEAFFGQGTRLTVV.